The entry below describes one TCR beta chain. The table came from immunoSEQ multiplex PCR; TCRdb's copy has only in-frame clones and leaves some out. The sample records about 33,000 clones, 60% to 80% being singletons. The data belong to a study of STAT5B mutations in CD4+ large granular lymphocyte leukemia. Germline CDR1 LNHNV, CDR2 YYDKDF (reference sequence). CDR3 length: 14 residues. V lost 5 bases, J lost 2 bases, and 6 bases stayed unmatched. The chain combines TRBV15 with TRBJ2-7, with 7 bases fitting TRBD2. The TCR originated in a human donor in good health. The sequenced sample was CD4+ T cells from blood buffy coats. CDR3 DNA: TGTGCCACCAGCGTACGCGGGGGAACCTACGAGCAGTACTTC. The encoded protein is CATSVRGGTYEQYF.